These 32 T cell receptor beta chains share one sample of origin, sequenced in a study of blood T cell repertoires in COVID-19. The protocol was immunoSEQ multiplex PCR, while the TCRdb copy is restricted to in-frame clones and leaves out a portion. The sample records about 90,000 clones, about 81% being singletons. The material sequenced was peripheral blood. The receptors were gathered from a human donor in a cohort sampled during active COVID-19.

The chain recombines TRBV4-1 with TRBJ1-1; 8 nucleotides match TRBD1. The V gene's germline CDR1 is MGHRA and CDR2 YSYEKL. The junction had 16 bases not matched to a gene; V was cut back by 0 bases and J by 4 bases. CDR3 length: 19 residues. CDR3 DNA: TGCGCCAGCAGCCAAGATTCTAGAAGGACAGGGAGTGTGGGCACTGAAGCTTTCTTT. This codes for CASSQDSRRTGSVGTEAFF.

The rearrangement joins TRBV9 to TRBJ2-1; 8 nucleotides match TRBD1. The J segment lost 7 bases and the V segment lost 3 bases, leaving 18 bases of the junction unmatched. The germline gives CDR1 SGDLS, CDR2 YYNGEE. This CDR3 comprises 18 residues. For the CDR3, the DNA is TGTGCCAGCAGCGCAAGACATACTTCAGGGGGCGCGGCAAATGAGCAGTTCTTC. Its translation is CASSARHTSGGAANEQFF.

Only one count was recorded for this clone. At one boundary the junction diverges from the germline segment, which might be a read error. The gene calls are TRBV7-2 and TRBJ1-3; D is possibly TRBD1 (5 bases). The CDR3 spans 14 residues. Germline values: CDR1 SGHTA, CDR2 FQGNSA. In DNA, the CDR3 is TGTGCCAACAGCTCCCAGGGAAGCAGAAACACCATATATTTT. Protein product: CANSSQGSRNTIYF.

CDR3 amino acids: CASSLGRDRVGHEQYF. The CDR3 nucleotides read TGCGCCAGCAGCTTGGGCCGGGACAGGGTTGGACACGAGCAGTACTTC. This chain joins TRBV5-1 and TRBJ2-7, with 9 bases aligning to TRBD1. CDR1 and CDR2 (germline): SGHRS, YFSETQ. The CDR3 runs 16 residues. The junction had 9 bases not matched to a gene; V was cut back by 0 bases and J by 5 bases.

The chain carries TRBV19 and TRBJ1-1; 7 bases are a match to TRBD1. Germline CDR1 LNHDA, CDR2 SQIVND (reference sequence). Unmatched junction bases numbered 11, after V lost 7 bases and J lost 0 bases. The CDR3 is made up of 16 amino acids. CDR3 loop: CASNREGAGLNTEAFF. The CDR3 DNA sequence: TGTGCCAGTAACCGAGAGGGGGCAGGACTGAACACTGAAGCTTTCTTT.

V gene TRBV18 combines with J gene TRBJ1-5; D not certain. Germline CDR1 is KGHSH and CDR2 is LQKENI. The CDR3 contains 14 residues. V lost 2 bases and J lost 6, with 11 bases in between. The CDR3 sequence: CASSPAEAGQPQHF. The CDR3, as DNA: TGTGCCAGCTCACCAGCGGAGGCTGGTCAGCCCCAGCATTTT.

The V and J genes are TRBV29-1 and TRBJ2-1, with a tentative D call TRBD2 (6 bases). Germline V gives CDR1 SQVTM, CDR2 ANQGSEA. V lost 7 bases and J 7 bases, leaving 11 bases between the germline ends. The CDR3 contains 11 residues. The CDR3, as DNA: TGCAGCGACCGGGAGAGAAATGAGCAGTTCTTC. Amino acids: CSDRERNEQFF.

The chain joins TRBV6-4 to TRBJ2-4; D possibly corresponds to TRBD1 (6 bases). CDR1 and CDR2 (germline): MRHNA, SNTAGT. V lost 3 bases and J 8 bases, leaving 11 bases between the germline ends. The CDR3 consists of 13 residues. The CDR3 region has the DNA TGTGCCAGCAGTGAAGTACAGGGTGACATTCAGTACTTC. It translates to CASSEVQGDIQYF.

This chain joins TRBV5-4 and TRBJ2-5; 7 bases match TRBD2. V was clipped by 3 bases and J by 5 bases; unmatched bases: 10. CDR1 is SGHNT, CDR2 YYREEE, per germline (reference sequence). This CDR3 comprises 15 residues. CDR3 region: CASSWSGDLGETQYF. The CDR3 DNA reads TGTGCCAGCAGCTGGAGCGGGGATCTGGGGGAGACCCAGTACTTC.

V and J are TRBV5-1 and TRBJ2-1; 12 bases line up with TRBD2. The CDR3 totals 17 residues. Germline CDR1 reads SGHRS; CDR2 reads YFSETQ. V lost 5 bases to trimming and J lost 4 bases; unmatched junction nucleotides: 10. CDR3 in amino acids: CASSVPTSGGQYNEQFF. For the CDR3, the DNA is TGCGCCAGCAGTGTACCGACTAGCGGGGGCCAATACAATGAGCAGTTCTTC.

This chain joins TRBV7-2 and TRBJ1-2; no definite D call. Trimming stripped 2 bases from V and 4 bases from J, with 11 bases between. CDR1 is SGHTA and CDR2 is FQGNSA in the germline V gene. There are 14 residues in the CDR3. The CDR3 DNA sequence: TGTGCCAGCAGCTTAAGGCGGGGTCTCTATGGCTACACCTTC. Protein: CASSLRRGLYGYTF.

The rearrangement links TRBV18 to TRBJ1-4, with 9 bases identical to TRBD1. CDR3 length equals 15 residues. The trim removed 4 bases at V and 5 bases at J, leaving 5 bases unmatched. Germline CDR1 KGHSH, CDR2 LQKENI. CDR3 loop: CASSRSGTGNEKLFF. DNA of the CDR3: TGTGCCAGCTCACGATCCGGGACAGGGAATGAAAAACTGTTTTTT.

The J gene is TRBJ1-2, the V gene TRBV12-3 or TRBV12-4; no clear D gene. The CDR3 spans 13 residues. V lost 4 bases and J lost 8, with 14 bases in between. The CDR3 spells CASSSSEKVGYTF. CDR3 nucleotide sequence: TGTGCCAGCAGTTCCTCGGAGAAAGTCGGCTACACCTTC.

This clone showed up just a few times. This sequence joins TRBV6-1 and TRBJ1-5; TRBD1 matches 8 bases. The CDR3 is made up of 15 amino acids. V gave up 3 bases and J gave up 7 bases; unmatched junction bases: 8. Per germline, CDR1 MNHNS and CDR2 SASEGT. CDR3: CASSDGDRGRQPQHF. CDR3 in DNA: TGTGCCAGCAGTGATGGTGACAGGGGAAGGCAGCCCCAGCATTTT.

The chain has TRBV7-6 and TRBJ2-1; D perhaps matches TRBD1 (5 bases). V was trimmed by 5 bases and J by 5 bases, leaving 16 bases between them. Per the germline V gene, CDR1 is SGHVS and CDR2 is FNYEAQ. The CDR3 length is 15 residues. The CDR3 here is CASSPTGRTNNEQFF. The CDR3 DNA is TGTGCCAGCAGCCCCACGGGCAGGACAAACAATGAGCAGTTCTTC.

The chain links TRBV11-3 to TRBJ2-3; D remains unclear. Germline CDR1 reads SGHNT; CDR2 reads YENEEA. V was clipped by 5 bases and J by 5 bases, with 11 bases between them. The CDR3 totals 13 residues. The CDR3 protein is CASSPRLGDTQYF. The CDR3 region has the DNA TGTGCCAGCAGCCCAAGACTGGGAGATACGCAGTATTTT.

The chain carries TRBV5-1 and TRBJ2-1; weak D call: TRBD1 (6 bases). This CDR3 has 19 residues. CDR1 is SGHRS, CDR2 YFSETQ, per germline. V was pared by 6 bases and J by 1 base, with 26 bases between. The CDR3 protein is CASKGSIGAGQRSYNEQFF. In DNA form, the CDR3 reads TGCGCCAGCAAGGGTAGCATTGGTGCTGGACAGAGATCCTACAATGAGCAGTTCTTC.

This clone was seen only once. This sequence joins TRBV27 and TRBJ2-5, with 8 bases lining up with TRBD2. The V segment lost 2 bases and the J segment 1 base; nucleotides outside the gene matches: 6. CDR3 length: 16 residues. Looked up from germline, CDR1 is MNHEY and CDR2 is SMNVEV (reference sequence). DNA of the CDR3: TGTGCCAGCAGTTTAGAACCGGGGGGGCTCCAAGAGACCCAGTACTTC. It is translated as CASSLEPGGLQETQYF.

The J gene is TRBJ2-3, the V gene TRBV5-4, with 12 bases matching TRBD2. The CDR3 consists of 17 residues. After removal of 4 bases from V and 2 bases from J, the junction contained 8 bases not matched to a gene. In germline, CDR1 is SGHNT, CDR2 YYREEE (reference sequence). The CDR3 nucleotides read TGTGCCAGCAGCCAAGGACTAGCGGGGACCTTCACAGATACGCAGTATTTT. It codes for CASSQGLAGTFTDTQYF.

V gene TRBV5-1 combines with J gene TRBJ1-1, with TRBD1 matching 9 bases. Per the germline V gene, CDR1 is SGHRS and CDR2 is YFSETQ. Losses at the gene ends were 3 bases for V and 6 bases for J; bases not matched to a gene: 6. The CDR3 totals 14 residues. The CDR3 loop is CASSYPGQGSEAFF. The CDR3 DNA follows: TGCGCCAGCAGCTACCCGGGACAGGGTTCTGAAGCTTTCTTT.

V gene TRBV7-3 combines with J gene TRBJ1-2; D gene uncertain. V was clipped by 1 base and J by 4 bases, with 10 bases between them. CDR3 length equals 14 residues. The germline V gene has CDR1 SGHTA and CDR2 FQGTGA. DNA of the CDR3: TGTGCCAGCAGCTTAAACAGCAGGATCTATGGCTACACCTTC. Protein product: CASSLNSRIYGYTF.

The rearrangement uses TRBV7-9 and TRBJ1-4; 9 bases fit TRBD1. This CDR3 spans 14 amino acids. Germline-derived CDR1 and CDR2 are SEHNR and FQNEAQ (reference sequence). V gave up 7 bases and J gave up 6 bases; unmatched junction bases: 6. The CDR3 DNA reads TGTGCCAGCACCGGGACAGGGAGTGATGAAAAACTGTTTTTT. Its protein is CASTGTGSDEKLFF.

The chain recombines TRBV5-1 with TRBJ2-2; 13 bases are shared with TRBD2. The V segment lost 0 bases and the J segment 6 bases; nucleotides outside the gene matches: 8. The CDR3 sequence is 18 residues long. Germline V CDR1 and CDR2: SGHRS, YFSETQ. The chain's CDR3 is CASSLGLAGGNRAGELFF. The CDR3 DNA is TGCGCCAGCAGCTTGGGACTAGCGGGGGGAAATCGAGCCGGGGAGCTGTTTTTT.

The chain is built from TRBV7-3 and TRBJ2-1, with a weak D call TRBD1 (6 bases). V lost 5 bases, J lost 0 bases, and 11 bases lay in between. Germline CDR1 is SGHTA and CDR2 is FQGTGA. The CDR3 spans 15 residues. The CDR3 DNA reads TGTGCCAGCAGCATCACAGGGATCTCCTACAATGAGCAGTTCTTC. Translated: CASSITGISYNEQFF.

The chain carries TRBV5-1 and TRBJ2-5; tentatively, D is TRBD1 (7 bases). Trimming took 3 bases from V and 4 from J, leaving 13 bases between them. The CDR3 is made up of 14 amino acids. In germline, CDR1 is SGHRS, CDR2 YFSETQ. CDR3 sequence (DNA): TGCGCCAGCAGCTCGACGCAGGGGGGAGAGACCCAGTACTTC. Translated: CASSSTQGGETQYF.

The rearrangement links TRBV11-2 to TRBJ2-2; 12 nucleotides match TRBD2. Germline CDR1 and CDR2: SGHAT and FQNNGV. This CDR3 is 15 amino acids long. The trim removed 4 bases at V and 7 bases at J, leaving 4 bases unmatched. The CDR3 coding sequence is TGTGCCAGCAGCTCACTAGCGGGGGGTTACGGGGAGCTGTTTTTT. This codes for CASSSLAGGYGELFF. The full variable domain, with the rest looked up from reference TRBV11-2 and TRBJ2-2, is EAGVAQSPRYKIIEKRQSVAFWCNPISGHATLYWYQQILGQGPKLLIQFQNNGVVDDSQLPKDRFSAERLKGVDSTLKIQPAKLEDSAVYLCASSSLAGGYGELFFGEGSRLTVL.

The chain combines TRBV5-4 with TRBJ2-7, with a possible D match to TRBD2 (6 bases). Trimming removed 5 bases at V and 7 bases at J, with 16 bases between. The length of the CDR3 is 13 residues. Germline V gene lookup returns CDR1 SGHNT and CDR2 YYREEE (reference sequence). The CDR3 DNA is TGTGCCAGCAGGGTTGGGGTGGGGGGAGAGCAGTACTTC. Translating gives CASRVGVGGEQYF.

CDR3 amino acids: CASSPGLLYQETQYF. For the CDR3, the DNA is TGTGCCAGCTCACCGGGACTACTCTACCAAGAGACCCAGTACTTC. The rearrangement uses TRBV18 and TRBJ2-5; 7 bases are a match to TRBD2. The V segment lost 3 bases and the J segment 0 bases; nucleotides outside the gene matches: 4. Germline lookup yields CDR1 KGHSH and CDR2 LQKENI. The CDR3 loop spans 15 amino acids.

At least ten counts were recorded for this clone. CDR3 in amino acids: CASSLWGDGADTQYF. For the CDR3, the DNA is TGTGCCAGCAGCTTGTGGGGGGATGGAGCAGATACGCAGTATTTT. This rearrangement joins TRBV7-8 to TRBJ2-3; possibly TRBD2 for D (6 bases). Germline V gene data show CDR1 as SGHVS and CDR2 as FQNEAQ. V dropped 3 bases and J dropped 4 bases, with 14 bases sitting between them. The CDR3 is 15 residues long. Full variable domain (remainder filled in from reference TRBV7-8 and TRBJ2-3): GAGVSQSPRYKVAKRGQDVALRCDPISGHVSLFWYQQALGQGPEFLTYFQNEAQLDKSGLPSDRFFAERPEGSVSTLKIQRTQQEDSAVYLCASSLWGDGADTQYFGPGTRLTVL.

This chain links TRBV28 with TRBJ2-5; TRBD2 matches 7 bases. Losses at the gene ends were 5 bases for V and 3 bases for J; bases not matched to a gene: 6. The CDR3 is made up of 14 amino acids. Per germline, CDR1 MDHEN and CDR2 SYDVKM. Here the CDR3 reads CASSESGVEETQYF. In DNA form, the CDR3 reads TGTGCCAGCAGTGAAAGCGGGGTTGAAGAGACCCAGTACTTC.

The chain carries TRBV30 and TRBJ2-1; the D gene is possibly TRBD2 (5 bases). The CDR3 is made up of 13 amino acids. Trimming left V 0 bases short and J 13 bases short, with 16 bases between. Looked up from germline, CDR1 is GTSNPN and CDR2 is SVGIG (reference sequence). CDR3 sequence (DNA): TGTGCCTGGAGTGTCGATACGGGCGGGTCCCAGTTCTTC. Protein product: CAWSVDTGGSQFF.

The genes are TRBV27 and TRBJ1-5; D perhaps matches TRBD1 (6 bases). V dropped 4 bases and J dropped 0 bases, with 13 bases sitting between them. Germline V CDR1 and CDR2: MNHEY, SMNVEV (reference sequence). This CDR3 has 16 residues. CDR3 coding DNA: TGTGCCAGCAGTTCATGGTCAGGGGATAGCAATCAGCCCCAGCATTTT. As protein: CASSSWSGDSNQPQHF.